This entry features one T cell receptor beta chain sequence. The antigen remains unidentified. Measured with immunoSEQ multiplex PCR; TCRdb has only the in-frame clones, and not every one. Of about 220,000 clones detected, 80% to 95% appear once; the ten largest clones hold 0.85% to 1.2%. This record comes from a study of cytomegalovirus exposure and HLA in healthy donors. Study-wide points: Most TCR sequences showed up rarely, but some public TCRs showed up in many donors.

The CDR3 spans 17 residues. V lost 0 bases and J lost 8; bases outside the gene matches: 10. Germline V gene sequence: CDR1 SGHRS, CDR2 YFSETQ. The TCR originated in a woman younger than 35 in good health and CMV-seronegative. The chain joins TRBV5-1 to TRBJ2-1; 11 nucleotides line up with TRBD2. The source material was PBMCs. Written as DNA, the CDR3 is TGCGCCAGCAGCTTGGAACCCCTAGCGGGAGGAGGAGATGAGCAGTTCTTC. Translation gives CASSLEPLAGGGDEQFF.